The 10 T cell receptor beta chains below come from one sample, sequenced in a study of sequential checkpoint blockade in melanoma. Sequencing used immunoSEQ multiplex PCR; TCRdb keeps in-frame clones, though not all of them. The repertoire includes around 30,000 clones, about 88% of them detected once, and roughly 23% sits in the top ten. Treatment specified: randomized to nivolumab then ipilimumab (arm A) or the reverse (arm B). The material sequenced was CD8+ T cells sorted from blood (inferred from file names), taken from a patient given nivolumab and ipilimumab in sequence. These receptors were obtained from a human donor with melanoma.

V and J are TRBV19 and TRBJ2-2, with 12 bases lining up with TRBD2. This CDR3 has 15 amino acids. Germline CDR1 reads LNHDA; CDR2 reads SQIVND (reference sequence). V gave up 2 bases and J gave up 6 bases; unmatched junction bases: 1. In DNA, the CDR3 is TGTGCCAGTAGTATACTAGCGGGGGGGCCCGGGGAGCTGTTTTTT. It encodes CASSILAGGPGELFF.

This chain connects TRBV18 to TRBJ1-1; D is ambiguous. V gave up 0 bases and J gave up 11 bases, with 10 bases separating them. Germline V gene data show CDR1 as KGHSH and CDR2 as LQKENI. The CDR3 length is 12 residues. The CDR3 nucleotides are TGTGCCAGCTCACCACCGGGCACAACGGCTTTCTTT. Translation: CASSPPGTTAFF.

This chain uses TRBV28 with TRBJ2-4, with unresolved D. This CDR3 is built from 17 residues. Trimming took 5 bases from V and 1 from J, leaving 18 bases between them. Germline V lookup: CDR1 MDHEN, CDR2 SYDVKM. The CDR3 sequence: CASSPYPTLAAKNIQYF. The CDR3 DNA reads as TGTGCCAGCAGTCCATACCCCACCTTGGCCGCCAAAAACATTCAGTACTTC. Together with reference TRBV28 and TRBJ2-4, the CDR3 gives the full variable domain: DVKVTQSSRYLVKRTGEKVFLECVQDMDHENMFWYRQDPGLGLRLIYFSYDVKMKEKGDIPEGYSVSREKKERFSLILESASTNQTSMYLCASSPYPTLAAKNIQYFGAGTRLSVL.

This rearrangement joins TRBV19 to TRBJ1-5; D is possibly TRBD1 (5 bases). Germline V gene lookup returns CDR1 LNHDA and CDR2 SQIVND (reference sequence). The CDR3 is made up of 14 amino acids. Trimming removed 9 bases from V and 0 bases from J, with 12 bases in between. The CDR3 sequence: CARMTANSNQPQHF. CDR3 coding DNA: TGTGCCAGGATGACAGCAAATAGCAATCAGCCCCAGCATTTT.

The CDR3 DNA reads TGTGCCAGCAGTTTCTCAGGGGGCGTGAATACGCAGTATTTT. Translation: CASSFSGGVNTQYF. The chain uses TRBV28 and TRBJ2-3; TRBD1 agrees at 8 bases. V gave up 3 bases and J gave up 7 bases; unmatched junction bases: 6. From germline, CDR1 is MDHEN and CDR2 SYDVKM. The CDR3 loop spans 14 amino acids.

CDR3 sequence (DNA): TGTGCAAGTCGCACCGTCCCGGGACAGGGGGCTTCCTACAATGAGCAGTTCTTC. Amino acids: CASRTVPGQGASYNEQFF. The chain employs TRBV12-2 and TRBJ2-1; TRBD1, the D gene given by the table, was not confirmed from the DNA. TRBV12-2 is a documented pseudogene. CDR3 length: 18 residues.

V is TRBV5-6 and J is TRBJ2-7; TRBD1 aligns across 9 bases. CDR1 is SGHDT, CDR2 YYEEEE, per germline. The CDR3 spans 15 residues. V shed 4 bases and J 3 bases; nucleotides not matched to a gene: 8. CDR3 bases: TGTGCCAGCAGCACCGGGACAGGGAAAGACTACGAGCAGTACTTC. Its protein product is CASSTGTGKDYEQYF.

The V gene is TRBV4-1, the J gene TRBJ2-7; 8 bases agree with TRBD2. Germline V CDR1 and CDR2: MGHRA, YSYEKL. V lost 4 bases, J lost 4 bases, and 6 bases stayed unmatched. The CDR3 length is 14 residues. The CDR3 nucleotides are TGCGCCAGCAGCCCAATAGCGGGGATGTACGAGCAGTACTTC. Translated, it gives CASSPIAGMYEQYF.

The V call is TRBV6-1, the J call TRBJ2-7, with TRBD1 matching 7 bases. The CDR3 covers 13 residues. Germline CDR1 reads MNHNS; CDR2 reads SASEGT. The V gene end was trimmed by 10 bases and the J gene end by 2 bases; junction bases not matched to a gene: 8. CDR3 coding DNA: TGTGCCACCCGTCCGGGACAGCCCTACGAGCAGTACTTC. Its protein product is CATRPGQPYEQYF.

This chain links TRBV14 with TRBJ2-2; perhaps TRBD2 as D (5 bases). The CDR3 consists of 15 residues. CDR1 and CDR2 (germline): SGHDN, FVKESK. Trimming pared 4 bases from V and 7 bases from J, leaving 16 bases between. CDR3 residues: CASSPIRGFVGELFF. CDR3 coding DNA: TGTGCCAGCAGCCCAATCCGGGGTTTTGTCGGGGAGCTGTTTTTT.